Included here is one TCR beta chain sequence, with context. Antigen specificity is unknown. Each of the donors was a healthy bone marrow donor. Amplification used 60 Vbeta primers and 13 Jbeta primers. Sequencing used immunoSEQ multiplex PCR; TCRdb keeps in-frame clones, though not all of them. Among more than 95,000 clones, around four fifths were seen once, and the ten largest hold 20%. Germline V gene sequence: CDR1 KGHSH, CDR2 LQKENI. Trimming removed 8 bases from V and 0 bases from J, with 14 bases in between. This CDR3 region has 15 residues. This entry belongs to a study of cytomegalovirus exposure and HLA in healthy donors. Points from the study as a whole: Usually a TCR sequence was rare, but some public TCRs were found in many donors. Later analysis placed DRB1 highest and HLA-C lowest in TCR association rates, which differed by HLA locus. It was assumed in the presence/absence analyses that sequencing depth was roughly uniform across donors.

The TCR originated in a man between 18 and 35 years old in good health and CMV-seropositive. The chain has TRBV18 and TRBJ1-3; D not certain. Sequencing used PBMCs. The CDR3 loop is CASPSGRSSGNTIYF. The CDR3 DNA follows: TGTGCCAGCCCCTCTGGCAGGTCCTCTGGAAACACCATATATTTT.